This passage covers 11 T cell receptor beta chains from one sample sequenced in a study of post-analysis software for immune sequencing data. No antigen has been identified for these receptors. TCR beta libraries were prepared from cDNA with unique molecular identifiers. TCRdb independently ran MiXCR on the PCR reads; one entry per CDR3 protein. This table holds 650,000 to 850,000 distinct CDR3 sequences, 53% found once. Study conclusions and caveats: TRBV segments more frequent in patients than in controls numbered a few and included TRBV5-6, TRBV5-1 and TRBV20-1.

The sequencing input was blood. Source of these receptors: a girl aged 10 to 17 with multiple sclerosis.

The J gene is TRBJ2-5, the V gene TRBV4-1; D uncertain. Germline assignment: CDR1 MGHRA and CDR2 YSYEKL. This CDR3 has 13 residues. V lost 6 bases and J 2 bases, leaving 10 bases between the germline ends. The CDR3 DNA reads TGCGCCAGCAGGCCAGAGCTACAAGAGACCCAGTACTTC. Its protein is CASRPELQETQYF.

The rearrangement links TRBV7-9 to TRBJ2-1; D not resolved. This CDR3 is 11 amino acids long. Per germline, CDR1 SEHNR and CDR2 FQNEAQ (reference sequence). The germline V and J ends were trimmed by 4 bases and 6 bases, with 4 bases remaining between them. The CDR3 region is CASSWGNEQFF. CDR3 coding DNA: TGTGCCAGCAGCTGGGGCAATGAGCAGTTCTTC.

This clonotype was seen a handful of times. The rearrangement links TRBV2 to TRBJ2-3, with D possibly matching TRBD2 (6 bases). Trimming left V 1 base short and J 4 bases short, with 12 bases between. This CDR3 has 15 residues. CDR1 is SNHLY and CDR2 is FYNNEI in the germline V gene. The CDR3 sequence is CASSEGQGGADTQYF. The CDR3 DNA reads TGTGCCAGCAGTGAAGGGCAGGGAGGCGCAGATACGCAGTATTTT.

In nucleotides, the CDR3 is TGTGCCAGCAGCCACAGGGAAGAGGCCAAAAACATTCAGTACTTC. Its protein is CASSHREEAKNIQYF. J is TRBJ2-4 and V is TRBV12-3 or TRBV12-4, with D possibly matching TRBD1 (6 bases). The CDR3 totals 15 residues. Trimming took 6 bases from V and 1 from J, leaving 13 bases between them.

A few counts support this clonotype. J is TRBJ1-2 and V is TRBV3-1; D is unresolved. V was trimmed by 3 bases and J by 3 bases, leaving 14 bases between them. The length of the CDR3 is 15 residues. Looked up from germline, CDR1 is LGHDT and CDR2 is YNNKEL (reference sequence). CDR3 nucleotides: TGTGCCAGCAGCCACTGGACGGCCACCTACTATGGCTACACCTTC. Translation gives CASSHWTATYYGYTF.

The V gene is TRBV20-1, the J gene TRBJ2-3, with TRBD2 matching 11 bases. CDR1 and CDR2 from the germline V gene are DFQATT and SNEGSKA (reference sequence). The CDR3 loop spans 14 amino acids. The V gene end was trimmed by 3 bases and the J gene end by 2 bases; junction bases not matched to a gene: 1. CDR3: CSASSGGDTDTQYF. In DNA, the CDR3 is TGCAGTGCTAGTAGCGGGGGGGACACAGATACGCAGTATTTT.

V usage is TRBV29-1 and J usage is TRBJ2-2; 7 bases are shared with TRBD1. Germline-derived CDR1 and CDR2 are SQVTM and ANQGSEA. CDR3 length: 14 amino acids. Trimming took 7 bases from V and 3 from J; bases not matched to a gene: 8. CDR3 DNA sequence: TGCAGCGCATTCCGGGACAGTCACACCGGGGAGCTGTTTTTT. Its protein is CSAFRDSHTGELFF.

The chain joins TRBV14 to TRBJ2-4; 15 nucleotides agree with TRBD2. The end of the DNA aligns better with TRBJ2-5, so the J call may be wrong. CDR1 is SGHDN, CDR2 FVKESK, per germline. The CDR3 extends over 18 amino acids. CDR3 DNA sequence: TGTGCCAGCAGCCCCCGGACTAGCGGGAGGGCCTGGCAAGAGACCCAGTACTTC. Its protein is CASSPRTSGRAWQETQYF.

The chain carries TRBV4-1 and TRBJ1-4; a possible D gene is TRBD1 (6 bases). The germline V gene encodes CDR1 MGHRA and CDR2 YSYEKL. V was trimmed by 1 base and J by 8 bases, leaving 23 bases between them. The CDR3 length is 18 residues. As DNA, the CDR3 is TGCGCCAGCAGCCAAGGTGGAACCGGACAGTGGAGGGGGGAAAAACTGTTTTTT. Translating gives CASSQGGTGQWRGEKLFF.

Worth noting for this clonotype: It may be a read error: a sequence one base away is much more abundant. J is TRBJ2-4 and V is TRBV7-9, with 12 nucleotides matching TRBD1. The J call may be in error: the DNA end matches TRBJ2-7 better. The CDR3 consists of 14 residues. Germline-derived CDR1 and CDR2 are SEHNR and FQNEAQ (reference sequence). CDR3 nucleotides: TGTGCCAGCAGCTCGGGACAGGGGGCCTTCGAGCAGTACTTC. It is translated as CASSSGQGAFEQYF.

The chain has TRBV30 and TRBJ2-1, with D possibly being TRBD1 (6 bases). Germline lookup yields CDR1 GTSNPN and CDR2 SVGIG (reference sequence). Deletions cut 2 bases from V and 8 bases from J, with 13 bases between. The CDR3 loop spans 13 amino acids. The CDR3 protein is CAWSTQGRDEQFF. DNA of the CDR3: TGTGCCTGGAGTACACAGGGAAGGGATGAGCAGTTCTTC.